Below, one T cell receptor (beta chain) is given with its context. What it binds is unknown. The PCR used 60 Vbeta and 13 Jbeta primers. The data were produced by immunoSEQ multiplex PCR, yet TCRdb's version contains in-frame clones alone and is incomplete. There are under 200,000 clones in the sample; about 85% occur only once, and 1.9% lies in the top ten. This sample is part of a study of cytomegalovirus exposure and HLA in healthy donors. Study-wide findings and caveats: Because they were indistinguishable, some V segments, including TRBV6-2 and TRBV6-3, were excluded. Later on, an analysis found that several of the most significant clusters appeared to be linked to common viral pathogens, which included parvovirus B19.

V was clipped by 1 base and J by 4 bases; unmatched bases: 5. The length of the CDR3 is 18 residues. Germline V CDR1 and CDR2: MGHRA, YSYEKL. This sequence originates from a man younger than 35 in good health and CMV-seronegative. Sequenced input: PBMCs. The chain carries TRBV4-1 and TRBJ2-2; 14 nucleotides match TRBD2. This CDR3 is CASSQGRLAGGITGELFF. Written as DNA, the CDR3 is TGCGCCAGCAGCCAAGGACGACTAGCGGGAGGGATCACCGGGGAGCTGTTTTTT.